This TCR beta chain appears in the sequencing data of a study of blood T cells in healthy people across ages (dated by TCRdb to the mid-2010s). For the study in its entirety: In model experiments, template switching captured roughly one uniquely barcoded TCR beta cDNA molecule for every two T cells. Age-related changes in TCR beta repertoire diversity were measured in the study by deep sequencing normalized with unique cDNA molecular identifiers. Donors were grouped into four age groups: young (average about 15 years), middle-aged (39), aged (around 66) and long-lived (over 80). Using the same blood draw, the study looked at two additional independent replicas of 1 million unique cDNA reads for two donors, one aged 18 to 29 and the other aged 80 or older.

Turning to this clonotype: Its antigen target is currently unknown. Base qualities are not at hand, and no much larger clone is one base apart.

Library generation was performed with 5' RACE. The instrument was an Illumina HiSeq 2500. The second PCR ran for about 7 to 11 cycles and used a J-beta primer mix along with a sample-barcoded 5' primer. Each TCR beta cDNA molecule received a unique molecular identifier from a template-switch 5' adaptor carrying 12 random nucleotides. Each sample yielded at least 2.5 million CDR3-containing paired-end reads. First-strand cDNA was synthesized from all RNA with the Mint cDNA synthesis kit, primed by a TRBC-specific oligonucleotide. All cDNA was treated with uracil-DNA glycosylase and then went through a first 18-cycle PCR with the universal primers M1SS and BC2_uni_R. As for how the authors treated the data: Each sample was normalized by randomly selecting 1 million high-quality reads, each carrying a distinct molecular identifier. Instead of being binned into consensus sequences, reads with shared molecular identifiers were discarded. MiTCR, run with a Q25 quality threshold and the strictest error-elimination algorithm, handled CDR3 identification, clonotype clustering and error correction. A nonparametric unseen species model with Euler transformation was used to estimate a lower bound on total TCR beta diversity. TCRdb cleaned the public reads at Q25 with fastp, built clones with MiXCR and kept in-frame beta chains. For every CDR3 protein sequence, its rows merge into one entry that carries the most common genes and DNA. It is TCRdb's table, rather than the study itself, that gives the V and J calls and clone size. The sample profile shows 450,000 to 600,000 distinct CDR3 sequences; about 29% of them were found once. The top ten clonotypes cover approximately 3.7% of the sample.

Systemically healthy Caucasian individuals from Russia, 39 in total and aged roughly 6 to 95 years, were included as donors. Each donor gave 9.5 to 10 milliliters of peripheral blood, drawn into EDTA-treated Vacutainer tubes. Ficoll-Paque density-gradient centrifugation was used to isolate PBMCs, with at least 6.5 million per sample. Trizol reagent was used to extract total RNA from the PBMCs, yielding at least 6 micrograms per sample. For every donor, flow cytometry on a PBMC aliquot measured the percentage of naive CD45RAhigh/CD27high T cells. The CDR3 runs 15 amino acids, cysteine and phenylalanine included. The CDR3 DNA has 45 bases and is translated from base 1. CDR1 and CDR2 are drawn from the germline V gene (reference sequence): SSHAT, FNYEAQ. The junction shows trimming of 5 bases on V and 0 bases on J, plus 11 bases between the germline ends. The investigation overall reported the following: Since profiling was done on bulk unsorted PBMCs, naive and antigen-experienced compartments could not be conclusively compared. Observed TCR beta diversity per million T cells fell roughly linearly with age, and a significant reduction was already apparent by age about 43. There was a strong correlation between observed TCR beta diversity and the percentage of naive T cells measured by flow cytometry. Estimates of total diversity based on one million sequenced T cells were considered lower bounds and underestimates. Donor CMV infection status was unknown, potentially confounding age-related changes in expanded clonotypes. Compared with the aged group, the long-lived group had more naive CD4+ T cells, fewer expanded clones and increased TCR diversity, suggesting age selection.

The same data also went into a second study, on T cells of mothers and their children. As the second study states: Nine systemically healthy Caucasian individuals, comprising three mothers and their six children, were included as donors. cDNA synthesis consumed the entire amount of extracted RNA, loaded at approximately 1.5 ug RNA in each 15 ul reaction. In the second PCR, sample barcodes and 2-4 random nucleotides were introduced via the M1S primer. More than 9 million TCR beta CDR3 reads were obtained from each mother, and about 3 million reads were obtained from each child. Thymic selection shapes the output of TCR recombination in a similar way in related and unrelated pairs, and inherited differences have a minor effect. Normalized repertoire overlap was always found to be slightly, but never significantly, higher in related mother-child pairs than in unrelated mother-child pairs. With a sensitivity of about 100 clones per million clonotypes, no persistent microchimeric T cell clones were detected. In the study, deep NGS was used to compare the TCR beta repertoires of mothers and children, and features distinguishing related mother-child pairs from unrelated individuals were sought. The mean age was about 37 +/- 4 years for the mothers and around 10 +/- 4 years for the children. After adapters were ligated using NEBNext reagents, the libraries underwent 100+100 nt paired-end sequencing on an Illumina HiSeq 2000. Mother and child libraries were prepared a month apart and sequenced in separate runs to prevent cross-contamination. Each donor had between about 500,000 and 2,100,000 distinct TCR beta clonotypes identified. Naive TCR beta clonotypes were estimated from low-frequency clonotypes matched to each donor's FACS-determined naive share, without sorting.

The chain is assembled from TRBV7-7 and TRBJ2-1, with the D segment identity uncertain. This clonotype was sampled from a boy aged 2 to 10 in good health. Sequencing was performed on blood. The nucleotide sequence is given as TGTGCCAGCAGCCCGGCGTTGAGCTCCTACAATGAGCAGTTCTTC. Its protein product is CASSPALSSYNEQFF.